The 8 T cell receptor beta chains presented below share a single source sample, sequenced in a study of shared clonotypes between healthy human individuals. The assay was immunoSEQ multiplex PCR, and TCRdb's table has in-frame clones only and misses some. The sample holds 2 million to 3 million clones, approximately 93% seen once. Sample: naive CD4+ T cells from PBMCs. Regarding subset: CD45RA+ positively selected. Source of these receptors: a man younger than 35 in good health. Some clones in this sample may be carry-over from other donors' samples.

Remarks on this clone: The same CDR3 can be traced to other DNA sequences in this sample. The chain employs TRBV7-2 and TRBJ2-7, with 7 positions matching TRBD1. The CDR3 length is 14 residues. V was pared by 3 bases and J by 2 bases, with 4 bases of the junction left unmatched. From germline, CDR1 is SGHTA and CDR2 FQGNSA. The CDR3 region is CASSFPGGPYEQYF. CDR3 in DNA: TGTGCCAGCAGCTTCCCAGGGGGACCCTACGAGCAGTACTTC. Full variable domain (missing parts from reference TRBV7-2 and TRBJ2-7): GAGVSQSPSNKVTEKGKDVELRCDPISGHTALYWYRQSLGQGLEFLIYFQGNSAPDKSGLPSDRFSAERTGGSVSTLTIQRTQQEDSAVYLCASSFPGGPYEQYFGPGTRLTVT.

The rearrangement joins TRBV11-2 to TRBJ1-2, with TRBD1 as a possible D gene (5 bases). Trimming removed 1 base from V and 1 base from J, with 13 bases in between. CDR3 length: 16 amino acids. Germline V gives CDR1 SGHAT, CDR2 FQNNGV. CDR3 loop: CASSLGRQRGNYGYTF. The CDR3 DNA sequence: TGTGCCAGCAGCTTAGGCCGACAGCGTGGTAACTATGGCTACACCTTC.

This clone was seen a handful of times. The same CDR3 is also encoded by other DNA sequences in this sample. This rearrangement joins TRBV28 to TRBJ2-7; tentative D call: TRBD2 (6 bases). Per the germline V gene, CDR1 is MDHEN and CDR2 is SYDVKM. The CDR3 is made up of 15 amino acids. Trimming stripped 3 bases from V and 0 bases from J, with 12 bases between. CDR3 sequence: CASSLGGADSYEQYF. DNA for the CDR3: TGTGCCAGCAGTTTGGGGGGAGCTGACTCCTACGAGCAGTACTTC.

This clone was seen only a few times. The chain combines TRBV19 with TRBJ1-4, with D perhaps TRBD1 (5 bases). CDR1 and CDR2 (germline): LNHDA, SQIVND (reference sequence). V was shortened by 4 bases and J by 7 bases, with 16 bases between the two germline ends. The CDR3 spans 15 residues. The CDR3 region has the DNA TGTGCCAGTAGTAATCCCGGGACGTTTTCTGAAAAACTGTTTTTT. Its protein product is CASSNPGTFSEKLFF.

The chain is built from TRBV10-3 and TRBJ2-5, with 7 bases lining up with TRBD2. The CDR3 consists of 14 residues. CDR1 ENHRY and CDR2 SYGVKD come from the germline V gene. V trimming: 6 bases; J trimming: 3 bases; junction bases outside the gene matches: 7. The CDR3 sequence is CAIRAYGTKETQYF. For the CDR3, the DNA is TGTGCCATCAGAGCATACGGGACTAAAGAGACCCAGTACTTC.

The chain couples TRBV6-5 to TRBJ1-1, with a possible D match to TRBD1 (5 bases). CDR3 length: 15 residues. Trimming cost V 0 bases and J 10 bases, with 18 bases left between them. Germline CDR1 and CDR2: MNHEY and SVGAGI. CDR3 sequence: CASSYSGKRGLAAFF. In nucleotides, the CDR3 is TGTGCCAGCAGTTACTCCGGAAAGAGGGGTTTGGCAGCTTTCTTT.

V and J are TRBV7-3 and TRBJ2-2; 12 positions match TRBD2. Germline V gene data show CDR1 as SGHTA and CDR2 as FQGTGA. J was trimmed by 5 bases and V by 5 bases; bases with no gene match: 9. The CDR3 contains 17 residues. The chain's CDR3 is CASSPRTSGKGTGELFF. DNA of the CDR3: TGTGCCAGCAGCCCACGGACTAGCGGGAAGGGGACCGGGGAGCTGTTTTTT.

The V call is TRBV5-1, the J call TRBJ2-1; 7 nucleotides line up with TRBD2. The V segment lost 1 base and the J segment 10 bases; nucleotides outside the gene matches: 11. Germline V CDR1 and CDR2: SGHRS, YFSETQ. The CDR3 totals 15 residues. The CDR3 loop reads CASSLSALSGGEQFF. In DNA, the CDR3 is TGCGCCAGCAGCTTGTCTGCGCTCTCCGGGGGGGAGCAGTTCTTC. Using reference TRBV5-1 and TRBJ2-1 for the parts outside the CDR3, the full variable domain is KAGVTQTPRYLIKTRGQQVTLSCSPISGHRSVSWYQQTPGQGLQFLFEYFSETQRNKGNFPGRFSGRQFSNSRSEMNVSTLELGDSALYLCASSLSALSGGEQFFGPGTRLTVL.